Included here is one T cell receptor (beta chain) sequence, with context. As yet, its antigen is unknown. The junction departs from germline at one end; a sequencing error may be responsible. These data originate in a study of cytomegalovirus exposure and HLA in healthy donors. Clones were sequenced by immunoSEQ multiplex PCR, and TCRdb holds only the in-frame ones, with some missing. Found here are approximately 100,000 clones, approximately 90% of them singletons; the top ten hold about 2%. The CDR3 totals 11 residues. The germline V gene encodes CDR1 MGHDK and CDR2 SYGVNS. Overall study results and limits: The listing of 150 to 200 TCR beta chains classed them as cytomegalovirus-associated. Most TCR sequences were uncommon, yet certain public TCRs appeared in many donors. A few CMV-associated chains proved CMV antigen-specific in vitro. Within the 100 to 150 validation repertoires, first-cohort TCR clusters tended to co-occur, according to a later analysis.

The genes are TRBV25-1 and TRBJ2-3, with D possibly being TRBD2 (6 bases). The specimen was PBMCs. This receptor was taken from a woman between 18 and 29 years old in good health and CMV-seropositive. This CDR3 reads CGSGGPGTQYF. DNA of the CDR3: TGCGGGAGCGGAGGCCCCGGGACGCAGTATTTT.